The clone carrying this T cell receptor beta chain was picked up many times. This record comes from a study of T cell repertoires in cytomegalovirus infection. Study at large: Matching HLA type, along with CMV infection, was indicated by public TCR beta signatures.

TCRdb ran MiXCR on the reads and lists one entry per CDR3 protein. Here the sample spans roughly 640,000 distinct CDR3 sequences, roughly a quarter being singletons. The CDR3 consists of 13 residues. The V gene lost 1 base and the J gene lost 1 base, with 4 bases spanning the gap. Germline CDR1 and CDR2: MGHRA and YSYEKL. Specimen: CD8+ T cells from PBMCs. This TCR derives from a human donor in good health (CMV status not recorded). Some clones in this sample may be carry-over from other donors' samples. J is TRBJ1-1 and V is TRBV4-1; D remains unclear. In DNA form, the CDR3 reads TGCGCCAGCAGCCAAGTCCAGAACACTGAAGCTTTCTTT. It translates to CASSQVQNTEAFF.